A single sample gave rise to the 20 T cell receptor beta chains below, sequenced in a study of T cell responses to AZD1222 COVID-19 vaccine. Data came from immunoSEQ multiplex PCR; TCRdb stores just in-frame clones and leaves some out. Of 180,000 or so clones listed, approximately 90% are singletons. Source: peripheral blood, taken 28 days after the second AZD1222 dose. Every receptor here comes from an adult who received the AZD1222 COVID-19 vaccine.

The chain's CDR3 is CASSERPEGRNSPLHF. CDR3 in DNA: TGCGCCAGCAGCGAGCGACCGGAGGGTCGGAATTCACCCCTCCACTTT. The rearrangement uses TRBV5-1 and TRBJ1-6, with D unclear. Trimming pared 4 bases from V and 7 bases from J, leaving 18 bases between. The CDR3 is 16 residues long. Germline loops: CDR1 SGHRS, CDR2 YFSETQ.

V is TRBV12-5 and J is TRBJ2-7, with unresolved D. This CDR3 has 14 residues. Per the germline V gene, CDR1 is LGHNT and CDR2 is FRNRAP. The ends were cut back, 7 bases at V and 1 base at J, with 14 bases in the middle. CDR3 nucleotides: TGTGCTAGTGCCCAACCCTCACAGTCCTACGAGCAGTACTTC. Translation: CASAQPSQSYEQYF.

The chain is built from TRBV27 and TRBJ1-5, with D maybe TRBD1 (5 bases). V was cut by 5 bases and J by 6 bases, with 11 bases left in between. Germline assignment: CDR1 MNHEY and CDR2 SMNVEV (reference sequence). This CDR3 is 13 amino acids long. The CDR3 reads CASSPRDVQPQHF. The CDR3 bases are TGTGCCAGCAGTCCCCGGGACGTTCAGCCCCAGCATTTT.

V and J are TRBV27 and TRBJ1-5; possible D gene TRBD1, 5 bases. The ends were cut back, 2 bases at V and 2 bases at J, with 10 bases in the middle. CDR3 length: 15 amino acids. Germline values: CDR1 MNHEY, CDR2 SMNVEV (reference sequence). CDR3 residues: CASSLQGSGNQPQHF. CDR3 nucleotide sequence: TGTGCCAGCAGTTTACAGGGCTCGGGCAATCAGCCCCAGCATTTT.

Of note for this clone: Additional DNA sequences in this sample encode the identical CDR3. The rearrangement joins TRBV6-5 to TRBJ1-3, with D possibly being TRBD1 (5 bases). Per germline, CDR1 MNHEY and CDR2 SVGAGI. The V and J ends lost 3 bases and 4 bases respectively, with 10 bases between them. The CDR3 has 14 residues. The CDR3 sequence is CASSYGGSGNTIYF. The CDR3 DNA is TGTGCCAGCAGTTATGGGGGGTCAGGAAACACCATATATTTT.

CDR3 sequence (DNA): TGTGCCAGCAGCTTAGTCTGGGTATGGAAATCCTACAATGAGCAGTTCTTC. It translates to CASSLVWVWKSYNEQFF. The chain couples TRBV7-9 to TRBJ2-1, with unresolved D. The CDR3 is 17 residues long. V dropped 1 base and J dropped 1 base, with 14 bases sitting between them. Per germline, CDR1 SEHNR and CDR2 FQNEAQ (reference sequence). The full variable domain, rest sourced from reference TRBV7-9 and TRBJ2-1, is DTGVSQNPRHKITKRGQNVTFRCDPISEHNRLYWYRQTLGQGPEFLTYFQNEAQLEKSRLLSDRFSAERPKGSFSTLEIQRTEQGDSAMYLCASSLVWVWKSYNEQFFGPGTRLTVL.

This clone was detected once. The junction and the germline gene differ at one end; a read error may be behind it. This chain joins TRBV12-3 or TRBV12-4 and TRBJ1-1; 9 bases align to TRBD1. This CDR3 spans 11 amino acids. The CDR3 nucleotides read TGTGCCAGCAGTTCGGGGACAGGGTCCGTCTTT. Translation: CASSSGTGSVF.

The chain combines TRBV16 with TRBJ2-5; 7 nucleotides agree with TRBD2. Germline V gene sequence: CDR1 KGHSY, CDR2 FQNENV. V lost 4 bases, J lost 5 bases, and 16 bases stayed unmatched. This CDR3 region has 17 residues. The DNA for the CDR3 is TGTGCCAGCAGCCTTCTCCAAGGGGCGGGGGACGCCGAGACCCAGTACTTC. Translated, it gives CASSLLQGAGDAETQYF.

This sequence joins TRBV11-2 and TRBJ1-5; no reliable D call. The germline CDR1 and CDR2 sequences are SGHAT and FQNNGV. The CDR3 is made up of 16 amino acids. Deletions cut 1 base from V and 4 bases from J, with 14 bases between. CDR3 in DNA: TGTGCCAGCAGCTTAGGGCTTCAGTTTCAGAATCAGCCCCAGCATTTT. It encodes CASSLGLQFQNQPQHF.

V is TRBV6-2 or TRBV6-3 and J is TRBJ1-6, with 11 bases identical to TRBD1. The CDR3 is made up of 17 amino acids. Germline V gene data show CDR1 as MNHEY and CDR2 as SVGEGT. The J segment lost 6 bases and the V segment lost 5 bases, leaving 9 bases of the junction unmatched. The CDR3 DNA reads as TGTGCCAGCAGTCCATCTCGGACAGGGGGCCTTAATTCACCCCTCCACTTT. It encodes CASSPSRTGGLNSPLHF.

The J gene is TRBJ1-1, the V gene TRBV5-4; D is unresolved. Germline V gene sequence: CDR1 SGHNT, CDR2 YYREEE (reference sequence). The CDR3 totals 15 residues. Trimming left V 2 bases short and J 8 bases short, with 19 bases between. Here the CDR3 DNA reads TGTGCCAGCAGCTTCCTGTACGGGTCTGAACGGGAAGCTTTCTTT. Its translation: CASSFLYGSEREAFF.

Only one count was recorded for this clone. CDR3 coding DNA: TGTGCCAGCAGCGTAGTGTCTAGCGGGAGAGGAGGGGAGCAGTTCTTC. Translation gives CASSVVSSGRGGEQFF. The rearrangement links TRBV9 to TRBJ2-1; 10 nucleotides match TRBD2. V was clipped by 0 bases and J by 10 bases; unmatched bases: 10. CDR1 is SGDLS and CDR2 is YYNGEE in the germline V gene. There are 16 residues in the CDR3.

The chain couples TRBV5-6 to TRBJ2-5; D call uncertain. Germline CDR1 SGHDT, CDR2 YYEEEE. The length of the CDR3 is 17 residues. Trimming removed 2 bases at V and 6 bases at J, with 23 bases between. The CDR3 loop reads CASSFGAIQAVVKTQYF. CDR3 nucleotide sequence: TGTGCCAGCAGCTTTGGCGCGATCCAGGCTGTTGTGAAGACCCAGTACTTC. The complete variable domain, with remaining parts taken from reference TRBV5-6 and TRBJ2-5, reads DAGVTQSPTHLIKTRGQQVTLRCSPKSGHDTVSWYQQALGQGPQFIFQYYEEEERQRGNFPDRFSGHQFPNYSSELNVNALLLGDSALYLCASSFGAIQAVVKTQYFGPGTRLLVL.

The chain uses TRBV11-2 and TRBJ2-3, with D possibly being TRBD2 (6 bases). V dropped 2 bases and J dropped 0 bases, with 15 bases sitting between them. Germline CDR1 and CDR2: SGHAT and FQNNGV. The CDR3 has 17 amino acids. DNA for the CDR3: TGTGCCAGCAGCTTATTGAGTGGCGGGACTAGCACAGATACGCAGTATTTT. Encoded protein: CASSLLSGGTSTDTQYF.

The genes are TRBV7-8 and TRBJ1-2; a possible D gene is TRBD1 (6 bases). V was pared by 5 bases and J by 4 bases, with 20 bases between. The CDR3 is 16 amino acids. Germline loops: CDR1 SGHVS, CDR2 FQNEAQ. The CDR3 nucleotides are TGTGCCAGCAGCCCCGGACCAGGGGTCCGGTTCTATGGCTACACCTTC. Protein: CASSPGPGVRFYGYTF.

The rearrangement joins TRBV30 to TRBJ2-1; D gene unclear. The germline V gene has CDR1 GTSNPN and CDR2 SVGIG (reference sequence). The CDR3 is 11 residues long. V lost 0 bases and J 8 bases, leaving 5 bases between the germline ends. CDR3 sequence: CAWSVRYEQFF. The CDR3, as DNA: TGTGCCTGGAGTGTCCGCTATGAGCAGTTCTTC.

V is TRBV7-8 and J is TRBJ1-2; no clear D gene. Trimming took off 5 bases at V and 4 bases at J, with 23 bases between the two ends. This CDR3 is built from 17 residues. Germline V CDR1 and CDR2: SGHVS, FQNEAQ. The CDR3 sequence: CASSREALQVVGYGYTF. The CDR3 coding sequence is TGTGCCAGCAGCCGCGAGGCCCTCCAGGTAGTTGGCTATGGCTACACCTTC.

CDR3 nucleotides: TGTGCCAGTAGTGTCACAGGGAGGAGCACAGATACGCAGTATTTT. Translating it yields CASSVTGRSTDTQYF. This sequence joins TRBV19 and TRBJ2-3; D assignment may be TRBD1 or TRBD2 (6 bases each). Germline CDR1 is LNHDA and CDR2 is SQIVND (reference sequence). CDR3 length equals 15 residues. Trimming shortened V by 5 bases and J by 0 bases, and 12 bases separated the two germline ends.

V gene TRBV7-2 combines with J gene TRBJ1-1; maybe TRBD1 (6 bases). The CDR3 is 17 amino acids. Germline CDR1 reads SGHTA; CDR2 reads FQGNSA. Between the trimmed V and J ends, which lost 2 bases and 3 bases, there was a span of 19 bases. CDR3 protein: CASSLRTTGAFYTEAFF. CDR3 bases: TGTGCCAGCAGCTTACGGACAACGGGGGCGTTTTACACTGAAGCTTTCTTT.

This CDR3 reads CASSLREVYEQYF. The DNA for the CDR3 is TGTGCCAGCAGTTTAAGGGAAGTTTACGAGCAGTACTTC. The chain combines TRBV28 with TRBJ2-7, with D hard to call. CDR3 size: 13 residues. Looked up from germline, CDR1 is MDHEN and CDR2 is SYDVKM. V lost 2 bases, J lost 4 bases, and 9 bases lay in between.